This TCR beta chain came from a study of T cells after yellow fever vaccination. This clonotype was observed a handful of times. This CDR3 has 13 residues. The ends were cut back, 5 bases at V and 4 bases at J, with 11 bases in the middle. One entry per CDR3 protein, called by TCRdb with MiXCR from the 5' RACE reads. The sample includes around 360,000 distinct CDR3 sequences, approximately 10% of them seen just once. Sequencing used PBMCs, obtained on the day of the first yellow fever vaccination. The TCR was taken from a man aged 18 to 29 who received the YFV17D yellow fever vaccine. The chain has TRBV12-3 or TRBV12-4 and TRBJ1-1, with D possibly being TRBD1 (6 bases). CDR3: CASSLQGFTEAFF. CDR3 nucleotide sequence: TGTGCCAGCAGTCTCCAGGGGTTCACTGAAGCTTTCTTT.